What follows are 18 T cell receptor beta chains derived from one specimen sequenced in a study of T-cell reconstitution after alpha-beta-depleted transplantation in children. A library of TCRbeta sequences, prepared with unique molecular identifiers, was generated. One entry per CDR3 protein, called by TCRdb with MiXCR from the PCR reads. This sample carries approximately 97,000 distinct CDR3 sequences, 4.5% to 7.5% of them seen once, and the ten largest clones take 6% to 7%. The sample in question was PBMCs, mostly from graft donor cells, obtained 60 days after TCRalphabeta/CD19-depleted stem cell transplant. These receptors originate from a female patient aged 2-9 years who had a stem cell transplant for Fanconi anemia, so the T cells may come from the graft donor.

This sequence joins TRBV6-2 or TRBV6-3 and TRBJ1-1; TRBD1 is a possible D gene (5 bases). This CDR3 is built from 12 residues. V gave up 6 bases and J gave up 7 bases, with 12 bases separating them. The germline V gene encodes CDR1 MNHEY and CDR2 SVGEGT. In DNA form, the CDR3 reads TGTGCCAGCAGCCCCGACAGTTTTGAAGCTTTCTTT. It codes for CASSPDSFEAFF.

The chain employs TRBV7-9 and TRBJ2-1; 8 bases are a match to TRBD2. J lost 8 bases, V lost 5 bases, and 17 bases had no gene match. Germline V gene data show CDR1 as SEHNR and CDR2 as FQNEAQ (reference sequence). The CDR3 loop spans 17 amino acids. The CDR3 sequence: CASSPTRASGPRDEQFF. The CDR3 DNA reads as TGTGCCAGCAGCCCAACGCGGGCTAGCGGGCCGAGGGATGAGCAGTTCTTC. Together with reference TRBV7-9 and TRBJ2-1, the CDR3 gives the full variable domain: DTGVSQNPRHKITKRGQNVTFRCDPISEHNRLYWYRQTLGQGPEFLTYFQNEAQLEKSRLLSDRFSAERPKGSFSTLEIQRTEQGDSAMYLCASSPTRASGPRDEQFFGPGTRLTVL.

At least ten counts were recorded for this clonotype. The chain has TRBV11-3 and TRBJ2-2; 10 nucleotides match TRBD2. This CDR3 has 15 amino acids. J lost 3 bases, V lost 5 bases, and 3 bases had no gene match. CDR1 is SGHNT and CDR2 is YENEEA in the germline V gene. Written as DNA, the CDR3 is TGTGCCAGCAGCCCCGGACTAGCGGACACCGGGGAGCTGTTTTTT. This sequence encodes CASSPGLADTGELFF.

This clonotype was detected ten times or more. The genes are TRBV7-3 and TRBJ2-3; D perhaps matches TRBD1 (6 bases). The CDR3 has 14 residues. Germline-derived CDR1 and CDR2 are SGHTA and FQGTGA. The V and J ends lost 5 bases and 4 bases respectively, with 13 bases between them. CDR3 loop: CASSRTGSADTQYF. As DNA, the CDR3 is TGTGCCAGCAGCAGAACAGGGTCCGCAGATACGCAGTATTTT.

The table lists this clonotype with a few counts. The chain carries TRBV5-1 and TRBJ2-7; TRBD2 might be the D (5 bases). The CDR3 contains 14 residues. Trimming left V 0 bases short and J 2 bases short, with 9 bases between. CDR1 is SGHRS and CDR2 is YFSETQ in the germline V gene. The chain's CDR3 is CASSLGLPTYEQYF. The CDR3 DNA follows: TGCGCCAGCAGCTTGGGACTACCTACCTACGAGCAGTACTTC.

This chain links TRBV20-1 with TRBJ2-1; weak D call: TRBD2 (7 bases). The CDR3 loop spans 15 amino acids. V lost 6 bases, J lost 6 bases, and 21 bases lay in between. Germline CDR1 reads DFQATT; CDR2 reads SNEGSKA (reference sequence). This chain's CDR3 is CSAVRGAGNSNEQFF. In DNA, the CDR3 is TGCAGTGCCGTTCGGGGGGCGGGAAACTCCAATGAGCAGTTCTTC.

This clonotype was recorded at least ten times. The rearrangement uses TRBV4-2 and TRBJ2-3; perhaps TRBD2 as D (5 bases). Trimming left V 10 bases short and J 2 bases short, with 25 bases between. The CDR3 is 17 amino acids. In germline, CDR1 is LGHNA, CDR2 YNFKEQ. Here the CDR3 DNA reads TGTGCCACAGCCGAAACGGGAAGCGGTCTAAACACAGATACGCAGTATTTT. Translating gives CATAETGSGLNTDTQYF.

This clonotype was detected ten times or more. The chain combines TRBV11-2 with TRBJ1-5, with TRBD1 as a possible D gene (5 bases). Trimming took off 4 bases at V and 0 bases at J, with 10 bases between the two ends. Germline V gene sequence: CDR1 SGHAT, CDR2 FQNNGV. This CDR3 comprises 15 residues. As DNA, the CDR3 is TGTGCCAGCAGCTCGGGGACGGGTAGCAATCAGCCCCAGCATTTT. Translating it yields CASSSGTGSNQPQHF.

This clonotype was detected ten times or more. The chain combines TRBV7-9 with TRBJ1-4; D gene unclear. CDR1 and CDR2 (germline): SEHNR, FQNEAQ (reference sequence). V was trimmed by 3 bases and J by 6 bases, leaving 17 bases between them. The CDR3 runs to 16 residues. The CDR3 DNA follows: TGTGCCAGCAGCTTCAGCCCGGGGAGAGGAGATGAAAAACTGTTTTTT. Translation gives CASSFSPGRGDEKLFF.

The chain uses TRBV28 and TRBJ2-7; a weak D match, TRBD1 (6 bases). Trimming took off 4 bases at V and 6 bases at J, with 10 bases between the two ends. The CDR3 consists of 12 residues. The germline gives CDR1 MDHEN, CDR2 SYDVKM. The CDR3 coding sequence is TGTGCCAGCAGTTCACAGGGTAGCGAGCAGTACTTC. It translates to CASSSQGSEQYF.

This clonotype was seen at least ten times. V and J are TRBV7-2 and TRBJ2-7; no definite D call. Trimming stripped 1 base from V and 3 bases from J, with 7 bases between. Per germline, CDR1 SGHTA and CDR2 FQGNSA. This CDR3 contains 13 residues. The DNA of the CDR3 is TGTGCCAGCAGCTTAGTTGGGAACTACGAGCAGTACTTC. As protein: CASSLVGNYEQYF.

This clonotype was seen repeatedly, ten times or more. The chain uses TRBV5-1 and TRBJ1-1; TRBD1 agrees at 10 bases. J lost 2 bases, V lost 4 bases, and 8 bases had no gene match. Germline assignment: CDR1 SGHRS and CDR2 YFSETQ. The CDR3 spans 16 residues. The CDR3 loop reads CASSPGQGYANTEAFF. DNA of the CDR3: TGCGCCAGCAGCCCGGGACAGGGGTATGCTAACACTGAAGCTTTCTTT.

This clonotype was seen repeatedly, ten times or more. The chain couples TRBV5-1 to TRBJ2-2, with D tentatively TRBD2 (5 bases). The ends were cut back, 4 bases at V and 6 bases at J, with 10 bases in the middle. The CDR3 covers 13 residues. Germline V CDR1 and CDR2: SGHRS, YFSETQ. For the CDR3, the DNA is TGCGCCAGCAGCCACCTGGACTCCGGGGAGCTGTTTTTT. Its protein product is CASSHLDSGELFF.

This clonotype has just a few counts. The V call is TRBV7-6, the J call TRBJ2-5; 9 nucleotides agree with TRBD1. V lost 5 bases and J lost 5; bases outside the gene matches: 6. CDR1 SGHVS and CDR2 FNYEAQ come from the germline V gene. This CDR3 is 14 amino acids long. This CDR3 is CASSQGQGRETQYF. The CDR3 bases are TGTGCCAGCAGCCAGGGACAGGGAAGGGAGACCCAGTACTTC.

The chain couples TRBV20-1 to TRBJ2-1, with D perhaps TRBD1 or TRBD2 (5 bases each). The CDR3 length is 15 residues. CDR1 is DFQATT and CDR2 is SNEGSKA in the germline V gene (reference sequence). With 0 bases removed from V and 6 bases from J, the gap between germline ends came to 15 bases. CDR3 loop: CSARDKPGTTNEQFF. The DNA for the CDR3 is TGCAGTGCTAGAGATAAGCCGGGGACCACCAATGAGCAGTTCTTC.

The rearrangement joins TRBV2 to TRBJ1-4; no firm D call. There are 14 residues in the CDR3. Germline CDR1 and CDR2: SNHLY and FYNNEI. V was clipped by 0 bases and J by 8 bases, with 10 bases between them. The CDR3 here is CASSEAGQLEKLFF. The CDR3 DNA reads TGTGCCAGCAGTGAAGCAGGGCAATTGGAAAAACTGTTTTTT.

This clonotype was found a few times. This chain connects TRBV28 to TRBJ2-7; 7 bases align to TRBD1. Germline CDR1 is MDHEN and CDR2 is SYDVKM. The V segment lost 5 bases and the J segment 3 bases; nucleotides outside the gene matches: 10. This CDR3 has 15 residues. The CDR3 DNA sequence: TGTGCCAGCAGTGCCGGGACAGTGGAACTCTACGAGCAGTACTTC. Amino acids: CASSAGTVELYEQYF. Together with reference TRBV28 and TRBJ2-7, the CDR3 gives the full variable domain: DVKVTQSSRYLVKRTGEKVFLECVQDMDHENMFWYRQDPGLGLRLIYFSYDVKMKEKGDIPEGYSVSREKKERFSLILESASTNQTSMYLCASSAGTVELYEQYFGPGTRLTVT.

This clonotype appeared many times. The chain has TRBV7-2 and TRBJ1-1; TRBD1 aligns across 8 bases. Looked up from germline, CDR1 is SGHTA and CDR2 is FQGNSA. Trimming took 6 bases from V and 11 from J; bases not matched to a gene: 11. This CDR3 is 13 amino acids long. Here the CDR3 reads CASRSDYRGIAFF. DNA for the CDR3: TGTGCCAGCAGGTCGGACTACAGGGGGATCGCTTTCTTT.